One sample yielded the 11 T cell receptor beta chains listed below, sequenced in a study of control samples from healthy donors and cancer patients. Sequencing was performed with immunoSEQ multiplex PCR; in TCRdb, only in-frame clones are kept and a portion is missing. Of around 51,000 clones in the sample, 80% were seen once. Sequenced sample: blood. The receptor set was obtained from a man aged 70-80 years in good health.

The sample holds one count of this clone. The CDR3 sequence: CASSKLAGGLADTQYF. The CDR3 DNA reads TGTGCCAGCAGTAAACTAGCGGGGGGGCTCGCAGATACGCAGTATTTT. The rearrangement uses TRBV27 and TRBJ2-3; 13 bases align to TRBD2. Trimming at V came to 5 bases and at J to 4 bases, leaving 6 bases not matched to a gene. CDR3 length equals 16 residues. Germline V gene sequence: CDR1 MNHEY, CDR2 SMNVEV (reference sequence).

The chain is built from TRBV10-3 and TRBJ2-5; TRBD1 matches at 7 bases. CDR1 is ENHRY, CDR2 SYGVKD, per germline. After removal of 10 bases from V and 4 bases from J, the junction contained 9 bases not matched to a gene. CDR3 length equals 13 residues. For the CDR3, the DNA is TGTGCCACCCACAGGGGAGTAGGAGAGACCCAGTACTTC. Protein sequence: CATHRGVGETQYF.

V gene TRBV9 combines with J gene TRBJ2-7; 9 positions agree with TRBD1. Trimming removed 4 bases from V and 1 base from J; junction bases left unmatched: 6. CDR1 is SGDLS and CDR2 is YYNGEE in the germline V gene. The CDR3 loop spans 15 amino acids. In nucleotides, the CDR3 is TGTGCCAGCAGCCCCGGACAGGGGATATCCTACGAGCAGTACTTC. Amino acid sequence: CASSPGQGISYEQYF.

This clone was seen only a few times. This chain joins TRBV5-1 and TRBJ2-7, with 7 bases matching TRBD2. The CDR3 sequence is 15 residues long. CDR1 SGHRS and CDR2 YFSETQ come from the germline V gene. Trimming at V came to 4 bases and at J to 3 bases, leaving 10 bases not matched to a gene. The CDR3 loop reads CASSQETGDYYEQYF. The CDR3 coding sequence is TGCGCCAGCAGCCAAGAAACGGGGGACTACTACGAGCAGTACTTC.

A single count supports this clone. In DNA form, the CDR3 reads TGTGCCAGCACCTCCCAAGGAAACACCATATATTTT. This gives the protein CASTSQGNTIYF. This chain links TRBV2 with TRBJ1-3, with no clear D. Between the trimmed V and J ends, which lost 7 bases and 4 bases, there was a span of 8 bases. CDR1 SNHLY and CDR2 FYNNEI come from the germline V gene. The CDR3 covers 12 residues.

This chain connects TRBV28 to TRBJ2-1; weak D call: TRBD2 (5 bases). The germline V gene encodes CDR1 MDHEN and CDR2 SYDVKM. V dropped 2 bases and J dropped 6 bases, with 14 bases sitting between them. The CDR3 contains 15 residues. In DNA form, the CDR3 reads TGTGCCAGCAGTTTAGGAAGAGGGTTCTCCAATGAGCAGTTCTTC. It encodes CASSLGRGFSNEQFF.

The chain links TRBV3-1 (or the pseudogene TRBV3-2) to TRBJ2-7; possible D gene TRBD1, 7 bases. V shed 1 base and J shed 6 bases, with 16 bases lying between them. Germline CDR1 reads LGHDT; CDR2 reads YNNKEL (reference sequence). The CDR3 is made up of 15 amino acids. CDR3 coding DNA: TGTGCCAGCAGCCAAGGAATCCACAGGGGAGGCGAGCAGTACTTC. As protein: CASSQGIHRGGEQYF.

The J gene is TRBJ2-1, the V gene TRBV5-1, with 7 bases matching TRBD1. The J segment lost 6 bases and the V segment lost 4 bases, leaving 4 bases of the junction unmatched. This CDR3 comprises 13 residues. Germline V lookup: CDR1 SGHRS, CDR2 YFSETQ. The CDR3: CASSRDRANEQFF. The CDR3 coding sequence is TGCGCCAGCAGCCGCGACAGGGCCAATGAGCAGTTCTTC.

This chain uses TRBV2 with TRBJ2-3; D is unresolved. This CDR3 is 14 amino acids long. The V gene lost 6 bases and the J gene lost 6 bases, with 16 bases spanning the gap. From germline, CDR1 is SNHLY and CDR2 FYNNEI. The CDR3 nucleotides read TGTGCCAGCAGCCCCCGAGGTGAGGAGGATACGCAGTATTTT. It is translated as CASSPRGEEDTQYF.

This clone has more than one count but fewer than ten. The rearrangement joins TRBV28 to TRBJ1-5; a weak D match, TRBD1 (5 bases). The CDR3 runs 16 residues. The V and J ends lost 7 bases and 2 bases respectively, with 18 bases between them. Germline V lookup: CDR1 MDHEN, CDR2 SYDVKM. The CDR3 protein is CASKAGSFAGNQPQHF. CDR3 in DNA: TGTGCCAGCAAGGCAGGGTCCTTTGCGGGCAATCAGCCCCAGCATTTT.

The chain combines TRBV7-2 with TRBJ2-7; 8 bases fit TRBD1. Germline lookup yields CDR1 SGHTA and CDR2 FQGNSA. After removal of 5 bases from V and 4 bases from J, the junction contained 7 bases not matched to a gene. This CDR3 contains 14 residues. CDR3 in DNA: TGTGCCAGCAGCAGAGCGACAGGGGAATACGAGCAGTACTTC. It is translated as CASSRATGEYEQYF.